Listed here are 23 T cell receptor beta chains from one sample, sequenced in a study of T cells after yellow fever vaccination. MiXCR, run by TCRdb on the 5' RACE reads, gives a single entry per CDR3 protein. The sample carries approximately 300,000 distinct CDR3 sequences, approximately 9% recorded once. The material was PBMCs, obtained on the day of the first yellow fever vaccination. Receptors originate from a man between 18 and 35 years old who received the YFV17D yellow fever vaccine.

This clonotype was found a few times. This chain connects TRBV7-2 to TRBJ2-2; weak D call: TRBD2 (5 bases). V lost 5 bases and J 2 bases, leaving 12 bases between the germline ends. The CDR3 contains 15 residues. Germline CDR1 SGHTA, CDR2 FQGNSA. CDR3 nucleotide sequence: TGTGCCAGCAGCCAAAGCGGAACCAACACCGGGGAGCTGTTTTTT. This sequence encodes CASSQSGTNTGELFF. Together with reference TRBV7-2 and TRBJ2-2, the CDR3 gives the full variable domain: GAGVSQSPSNKVTEKGKDVELRCDPISGHTALYWYRQSLGQGLEFLIYFQGNSAPDKSGLPSDRFSAERTGGSVSTLTIQRTQQEDSAVYLCASSQSGTNTGELFFGEGSRLTVL.

This chain joins TRBV5-1 and TRBJ2-1; a weak D match, TRBD1 (6 bases). V dropped 4 bases and J dropped 10 bases, with 15 bases sitting between them. CDR1 is SGHRS, CDR2 YFSETQ, per germline. The CDR3 length is 13 residues. The CDR3 coding sequence is TGCGCCAGCAGCCCGCGGACAGCCGGGGAGCAGTTCTTC. It encodes CASSPRTAGEQFF.

The V gene is TRBV7-2, the J gene TRBJ1-5; TRBD1 is a possible D gene (5 bases). The germline CDR1 and CDR2 sequences are SGHTA and FQGNSA. The CDR3 covers 14 residues. Trimming removed 5 bases at V and 5 bases at J, with 13 bases between. CDR3 coding DNA: TGTGCCAGCAGCATAACGGGACTAGATCAGCCCCAGCATTTT. This encodes CASSITGLDQPQHF.

This clonotype has a count of ten or more. The chain joins TRBV18 to TRBJ1-5; TRBD1 is a possible D gene (5 bases). CDR1 is KGHSH and CDR2 is LQKENI in the germline V gene. The CDR3 spans 13 residues. V lost 5 bases, J lost 1 base, and 6 bases lay in between. The CDR3 region is CASSGDSNQPQHF. CDR3 coding DNA: TGTGCCAGCTCAGGGGACAGCAATCAGCCCCAGCATTTT.

The chain joins TRBV20-1 to TRBJ2-7, with D perhaps assigned TRBD1 or TRBD2 (6 bases each). This CDR3 spans 13 amino acids. Germline CDR1 is DFQATT and CDR2 is SNEGSKA (reference sequence). Trimming removed 1 base from V and 6 bases from J, with 13 bases in between. The CDR3 sequence is CSARGLGGSEQYF. In nucleotides, the CDR3 is TGCAGTGCTAGAGGGTTGGGGGGCTCCGAGCAGTACTTC.

This clonotype was seen a handful of times. J is TRBJ2-1 and V is TRBV11-2, with D unresolved. This CDR3 comprises 14 residues. V dropped 5 bases and J dropped 2 bases, with 10 bases sitting between them. Germline V gene data show CDR1 as SGHAT and CDR2 as FQNNGV. The CDR3 DNA is TGTGCCAGCAGCCAGGTTGGAACCTACAATGAGCAGTTCTTC. It specifies CASSQVGTYNEQFF.

The DNA of the CDR3 is TGCGCCAGCAGCCAAACCCCGGGGGGGACTAGCGGGGACAATGAGCAGTTCTTC. This translates into CASSQTPGGTSGDNEQFF. The chain carries TRBV4-3 and TRBJ2-1, with 13 positions matching TRBD2. Germline V lookup: CDR1 LGHNA, CDR2 YSLEER. V lost 2 bases and J lost 5; bases outside the gene matches: 9. This CDR3 spans 18 amino acids.

V usage is TRBV9 and J usage is TRBJ2-1; maybe TRBD2 (5 bases). Germline CDR1 and CDR2: SGDLS and YYNGEE. The CDR3 loop spans 13 amino acids. V gave up 3 bases and J gave up 12 bases, with 16 bases separating them. The CDR3, as DNA: TGTGCCAGCAGCGCCGGACTCGCCCAGGTGCAGTTCTTC. Its translation: CASSAGLAQVQFF.

This clonotype was seen repeatedly, ten times or more. The chain employs TRBV7-3 and TRBJ2-2, with D unclear. The CDR3 consists of 15 residues. With 1 base removed from V and 5 bases from J, the gap between germline ends came to 11 bases. Germline values: CDR1 SGHTA, CDR2 FQGTGA. The CDR3 region is CASSLNFHVTGELFF. The DNA for the CDR3 is TGTGCCAGCAGCTTAAATTTTCACGTAACCGGGGAGCTGTTTTTT.

The chain is built from TRBV7-2 and TRBJ2-7; the D gene could be TRBD1 or TRBD2 (5 bases each). Per the germline V gene, CDR1 is SGHTA and CDR2 is FQGNSA. V lost 1 base and J 5 bases, leaving 15 bases between the germline ends. The CDR3 covers 15 residues. The CDR3, as DNA: TGTGCCAGCAGCTTAGAACCGGGACCCGTCCACGAGCAGTACGTC. Translated, it gives CASSLEPGPVHEQYV.

This clonotype has more than one count but fewer than ten. This chain connects TRBV3-1 to TRBJ1-5; TRBD1 might be the D (5 bases). With 0 bases removed from V and 7 bases from J, the gap between germline ends came to 16 bases. This CDR3 is built from 16 residues. CDR1 is LGHDT and CDR2 is YNNKEL in the germline V gene (reference sequence). CDR3 protein: CASSQDPARDRQPQHF. CDR3 coding DNA: TGTGCCAGCAGCCAAGATCCGGCCAGGGATAGGCAGCCCCAGCATTTT. The variable domain in full, with the rest retrieved from reference TRBV3-1 and TRBJ1-5, is DTAVSQTPKYLVTQMGNDKSIKCEQNLGHDTMYWYKQDSKKFLKIMFSYNNKELIINETVPNRFSPKSPDKAHLNLHINSLELGDSAVYFCASSQDPARDRQPQHFGDGTRLSIL.

This clonotype was seen only a few times. The chain couples TRBV5-6 to TRBJ2-5; D uncertain. In germline, CDR1 is SGHDT, CDR2 YYEEEE. Trimming cost V 1 base and J 0 bases, with 10 bases left between them. This CDR3 is built from 15 residues. The CDR3 DNA reads as TGTGCCAGCAGCTTGAGGGCCATAAACCAAGAGACCCAGTACTTC. Translated, it gives CASSLRAINQETQYF.

This clonotype was counted at least ten times. The genes are TRBV5-1 and TRBJ2-3, with D uncertain. Germline V lookup: CDR1 SGHRS, CDR2 YFSETQ. The CDR3 length is 12 residues. V was trimmed by 5 bases and J by 0 bases, leaving 4 bases between them. The CDR3 nucleotides are TGCGCCAGCAGATATAGCACAGATACGCAGTATTTT. As protein: CASRYSTDTQYF.

V and J are TRBV7-6 and TRBJ1-5, with D unresolved. Germline-derived CDR1 and CDR2 are SGHVS and FNYEAQ. The CDR3 totals 17 residues. Trimming cost V 0 bases and J 6 bases, with 18 bases left between them. The CDR3 is CASSLAAAGLTIQPQHF. CDR3 nucleotide sequence: TGTGCCAGCAGCTTAGCAGCGGCAGGTTTAACTATTCAGCCCCAGCATTTT.

This clonotype turned up a few times. The chain couples TRBV18 to TRBJ2-3, with 9 nucleotides matching TRBD2. This CDR3 is 16 amino acids long. The trim removed 3 bases at V and 3 bases at J, leaving 7 bases unmatched. The germline V gene encodes CDR1 KGHSH and CDR2 LQKENI. Here the CDR3 reads CASSPRGGAETDTQYF. CDR3 nucleotides: TGTGCCAGCTCACCGCGGGGGGGCGCCGAGACAGATACGCAGTATTTT.

This clonotype was recorded a few times. The V call is TRBV20-1, the J call TRBJ1-5; D remains unclear. Germline loops: CDR1 DFQATT, CDR2 SNEGSKA (reference sequence). V shed 2 bases and J shed 0 bases, with 2 bases lying between them. This CDR3 is 12 amino acids long. The CDR3 DNA follows: TGCAGTGCTAGACCTAGCAATCAGCCCCAGCATTTT. Translated: CSARPSNQPQHF.

This clonotype was seen only a few times. The rearrangement uses TRBV4-3 and TRBJ2-2; tentatively, D is TRBD1 (6 bases). Germline CDR1 reads LGHNA; CDR2 reads YSLEER. Trimming shortened V by 6 bases and J by 0 bases, and 11 bases separated the two germline ends. The CDR3 covers 15 residues. The CDR3 here is CASRPDSSNTGELFF. CDR3 nucleotide sequence: TGCGCCAGCAGGCCGGACAGTTCGAACACCGGGGAGCTGTTTTTT.

This clonotype was seen many times. The chain uses TRBV29-1 and TRBJ1-1, with D unresolved. The CDR3 is made up of 13 amino acids. The V gene lost 6 bases and the J gene lost 1 base, with 12 bases spanning the gap. Germline assignment: CDR1 SQVTM and CDR2 ANQGSEA. The CDR3 region is CSVRGGSNTEAFF. The CDR3 coding sequence is TGCAGCGTCCGGGGAGGGTCGAACACTGAAGCTTTCTTT.

This clonotype was counted between two and nine times. This chain connects TRBV2 to TRBJ2-3, with 10 positions matching TRBD2. The germline CDR1 and CDR2 sequences are SNHLY and FYNNEI. With 0 bases clipped from V and 5 bases from J, the junction kept 8 bases outside the gene matches. CDR3 size: 17 residues. The CDR3 DNA follows: TGTGCCAGCAGTGAAGCCACAATACTAGCGGGGCGAGATACGCAGTATTTT. Its translation: CASSEATILAGRDTQYF.

The chain joins TRBV9 to TRBJ2-1; no definite D call. CDR3 length: 15 amino acids. Deletions cut 0 bases from V and 0 bases from J, with 7 bases between. The germline CDR1 and CDR2 sequences are SGDLS and YYNGEE. The CDR3 nucleotides are TGTGCCAGCAGCGTAGACGGTAACTCCTACAATGAGCAGTTCTTC. This gives the protein CASSVDGNSYNEQFF. The whole variable domain, remainder taken from reference TRBV9 and TRBJ2-1, is DSGVTQTPKHLITATGQRVTLRCSPRSGDLSVYWYQQSLDQGLQFLIQYYNGEERAKGNILERFSAQQFPDLHSELNLSSLELGDSALYFCASSVDGNSYNEQFFGPGTRLTVL.

Only a few counts were recorded for this clonotype. CDR3 amino acids: CSARQEGDTGELFF. CDR3 in DNA: TGCAGTGCTAGGCAAGAGGGGGACACCGGGGAGCTGTTTTTT. The rearrangement uses TRBV20-1 and TRBJ2-2; a possible D gene is TRBD1 (6 bases). Germline CDR1 is DFQATT and CDR2 is SNEGSKA (reference sequence). V was cut by 3 bases and J by 3 bases, with 11 bases left in between. The CDR3 is 14 amino acids.

The chain is built from TRBV6-1 and TRBJ1-4; a possible D gene is TRBD1 (6 bases). This CDR3 is 14 amino acids long. Trimming removed 6 bases from V and 8 bases from J, with 16 bases in between. The germline CDR1 and CDR2 sequences are MNHNS and SASEGT. CDR3 DNA: TGTGCCAGCAGCCGACAGGCAACTAGGGAAAAACTGTTTTTT. It codes for CASSRQATREKLFF.

This clonotype was recorded many times. The gene calls are TRBV28 and TRBJ2-3; D not resolved. The CDR3 is made up of 16 amino acids. V lost 6 bases and J lost 2, with 18 bases in between. Germline V gives CDR1 MDHEN, CDR2 SYDVKM. The CDR3 is CASSPMPGRVTDTQYF. CDR3 nucleotides: TGTGCCAGCAGCCCGATGCCTGGGCGAGTCACAGATACGCAGTATTTT.